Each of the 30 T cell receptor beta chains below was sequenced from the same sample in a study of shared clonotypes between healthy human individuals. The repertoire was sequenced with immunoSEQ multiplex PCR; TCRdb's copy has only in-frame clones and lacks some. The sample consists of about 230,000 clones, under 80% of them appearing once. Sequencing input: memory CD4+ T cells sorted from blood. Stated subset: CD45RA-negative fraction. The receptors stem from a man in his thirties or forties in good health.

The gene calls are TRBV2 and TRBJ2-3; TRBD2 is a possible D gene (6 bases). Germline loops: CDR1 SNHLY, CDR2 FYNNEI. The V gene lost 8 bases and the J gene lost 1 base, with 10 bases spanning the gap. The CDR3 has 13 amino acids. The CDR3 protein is CASEASGTDTQYF. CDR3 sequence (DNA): TGTGCCAGCGAGGCTAGCGGCACAGATACGCAGTATTTT.

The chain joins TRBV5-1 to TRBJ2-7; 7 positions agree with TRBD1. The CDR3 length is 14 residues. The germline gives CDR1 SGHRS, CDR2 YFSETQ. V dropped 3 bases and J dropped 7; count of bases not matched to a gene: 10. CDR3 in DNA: TGCGCCAGCAGCTCCGGGACAGCCCTCCGAGAGCAGTACTTC. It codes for CASSSGTALREQYF.

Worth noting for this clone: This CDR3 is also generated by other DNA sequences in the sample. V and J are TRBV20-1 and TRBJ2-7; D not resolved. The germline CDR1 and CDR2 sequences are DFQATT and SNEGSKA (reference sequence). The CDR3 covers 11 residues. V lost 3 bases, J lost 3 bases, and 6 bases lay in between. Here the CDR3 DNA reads TGCAGTGCTAGGGGCGGCTACGAGCAGTACTTC. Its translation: CSARGGYEQYF.

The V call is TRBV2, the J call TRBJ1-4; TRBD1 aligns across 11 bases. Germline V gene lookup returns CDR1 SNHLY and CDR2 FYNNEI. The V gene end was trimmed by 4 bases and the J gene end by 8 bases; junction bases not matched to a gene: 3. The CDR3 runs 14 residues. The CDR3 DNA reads TGTGCCAGCAGTGGGGACAGGGGGTTCGAAAAACTGTTTTTT. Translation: CASSGDRGFEKLFF.

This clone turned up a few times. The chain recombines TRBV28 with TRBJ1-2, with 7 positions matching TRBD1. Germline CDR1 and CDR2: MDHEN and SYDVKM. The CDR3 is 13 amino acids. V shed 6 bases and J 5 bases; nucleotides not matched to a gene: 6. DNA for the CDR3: TGTGCCAGCAGCGCCCCAGGGGGGTATGGCTACACCTTC. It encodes CASSAPGGYGYTF.

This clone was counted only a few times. CDR3 coding DNA: TGCAGCGTTTCGACTAGCGGTTACAATGAGCAGTTCTTC. The encoded protein is CSVSTSGYNEQFF. The V gene is TRBV29-1, the J gene TRBJ2-1; 9 nucleotides agree with TRBD2. Germline V lookup: CDR1 SQVTM, CDR2 ANQGSEA. The length of the CDR3 is 13 residues. The V segment lost 5 bases and the J segment 4 bases; nucleotides outside the gene matches: 3.

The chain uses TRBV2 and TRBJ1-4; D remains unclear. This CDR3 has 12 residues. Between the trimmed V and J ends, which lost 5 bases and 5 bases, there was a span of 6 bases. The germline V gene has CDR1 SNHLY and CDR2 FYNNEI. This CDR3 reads CASSLFNEKLFF. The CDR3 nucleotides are TGTGCCAGCAGTTTGTTCAATGAAAAACTGTTTTTT.

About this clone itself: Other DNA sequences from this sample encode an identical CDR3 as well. The CDR3 sequence is CASSAGLAGYNEQFF. DNA of the CDR3: TGTGCCAGCAGTGCGGGACTAGCGGGCTACAATGAGCAGTTCTTC. The chain links TRBV2 to TRBJ2-1; TRBD2 agrees at 12 bases. The CDR3 spans 15 residues. Germline V CDR1 and CDR2: SNHLY, FYNNEI. The junction had 1 base not matched to a gene; V was cut back by 4 bases and J by 3 bases.

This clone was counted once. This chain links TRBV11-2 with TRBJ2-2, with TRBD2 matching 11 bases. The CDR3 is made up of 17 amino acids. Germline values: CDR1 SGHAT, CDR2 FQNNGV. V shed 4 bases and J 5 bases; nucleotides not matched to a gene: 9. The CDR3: CASSSPPGLAGTGELFF. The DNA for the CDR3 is TGTGCCAGCAGCTCCCCTCCTGGACTAGCGGGTACCGGGGAGCTGTTTTTT.

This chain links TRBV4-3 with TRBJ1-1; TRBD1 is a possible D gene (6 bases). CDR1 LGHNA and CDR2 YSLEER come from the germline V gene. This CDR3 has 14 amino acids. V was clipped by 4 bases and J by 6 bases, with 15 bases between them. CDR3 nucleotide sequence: TGCGCCAGCAGCCCTCTGGGGGGCTGGGCTGAAGCTTTCTTT. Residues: CASSPLGGWAEAFF.

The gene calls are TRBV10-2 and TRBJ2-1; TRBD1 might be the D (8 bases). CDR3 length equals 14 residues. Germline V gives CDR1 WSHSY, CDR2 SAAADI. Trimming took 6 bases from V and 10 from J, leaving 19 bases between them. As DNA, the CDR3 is TGCGCCAGCAGGGGAGGGCAGGGGGCTAGGGAGCAGTTCTTC. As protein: CASRGGQGAREQFF.

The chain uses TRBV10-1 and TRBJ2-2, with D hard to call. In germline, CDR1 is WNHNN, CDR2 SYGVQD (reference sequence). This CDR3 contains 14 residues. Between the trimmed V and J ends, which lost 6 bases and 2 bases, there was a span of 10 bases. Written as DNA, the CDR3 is TGCGCCAGCAGACAAGACGGAAACACCGGGGAGCTGTTTTTT. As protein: CASRQDGNTGELFF.

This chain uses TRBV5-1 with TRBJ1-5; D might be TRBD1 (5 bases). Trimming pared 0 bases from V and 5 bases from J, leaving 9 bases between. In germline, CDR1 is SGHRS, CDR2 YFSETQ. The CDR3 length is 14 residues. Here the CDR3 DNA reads TGCGCCAGCAGCTTGGATACAGGACATCAGCCCCAGCATTTT. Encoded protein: CASSLDTGHQPQHF.

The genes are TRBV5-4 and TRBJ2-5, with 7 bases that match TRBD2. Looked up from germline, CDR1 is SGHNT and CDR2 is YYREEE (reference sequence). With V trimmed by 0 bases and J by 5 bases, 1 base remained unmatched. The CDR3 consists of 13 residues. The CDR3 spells CASSLVGGETQYF. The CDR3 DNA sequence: TGTGCCAGCAGCTTGGTGGGAGGGGAGACCCAGTACTTC. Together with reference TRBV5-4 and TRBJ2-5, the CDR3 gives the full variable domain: ETGVTQSPTHLIKTRGQQVTLRCSSQSGHNTVSWYQQALGQGPQFIFQYYREEENGRGNFPPRFSGLQFPNYSSELNVNALELDDSALYLCASSLVGGETQYFGPGTRLLVL.

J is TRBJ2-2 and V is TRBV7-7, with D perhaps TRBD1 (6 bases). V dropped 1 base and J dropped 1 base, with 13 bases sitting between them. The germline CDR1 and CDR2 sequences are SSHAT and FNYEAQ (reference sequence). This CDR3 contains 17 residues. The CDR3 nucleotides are TGTGCCAGCAGCTTAGTATTCCCGGGACAGAACACCGGGGAGCTGTTTTTT. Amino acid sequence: CASSLVFPGQNTGELFF.

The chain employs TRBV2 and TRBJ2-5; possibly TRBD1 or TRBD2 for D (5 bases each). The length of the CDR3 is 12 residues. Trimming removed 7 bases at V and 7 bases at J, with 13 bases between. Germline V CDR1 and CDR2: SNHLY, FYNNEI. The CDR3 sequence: CASNEQGATQYF. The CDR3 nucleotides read TGTGCCAGCAATGAGCAGGGAGCGACCCAGTACTTC.

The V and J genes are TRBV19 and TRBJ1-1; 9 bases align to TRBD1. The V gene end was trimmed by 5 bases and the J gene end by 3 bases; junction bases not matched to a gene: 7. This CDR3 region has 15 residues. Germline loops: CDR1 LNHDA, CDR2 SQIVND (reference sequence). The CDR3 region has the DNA TGTGCCAGTAGTCCAGGGGACAGGGACCACACTGAAGCTTTCTTT. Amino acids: CASSPGDRDHTEAFF.

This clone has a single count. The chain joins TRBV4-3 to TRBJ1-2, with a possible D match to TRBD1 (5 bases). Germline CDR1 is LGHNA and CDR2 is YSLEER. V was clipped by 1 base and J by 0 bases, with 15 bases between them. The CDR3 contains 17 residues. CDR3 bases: TGCGCCAGCAGCCAAGCGACGACCGGGACGGCTAACTATGGCTACACCTTC. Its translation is CASSQATTGTANYGYTF.

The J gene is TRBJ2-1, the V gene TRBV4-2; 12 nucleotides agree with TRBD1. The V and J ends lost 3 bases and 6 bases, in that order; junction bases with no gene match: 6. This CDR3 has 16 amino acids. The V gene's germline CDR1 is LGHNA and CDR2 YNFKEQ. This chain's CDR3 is CASSQEGQGAFNEQFF. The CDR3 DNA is TGTGCCAGCAGCCAGGAGGGACAGGGGGCCTTCAATGAGCAGTTCTTC.

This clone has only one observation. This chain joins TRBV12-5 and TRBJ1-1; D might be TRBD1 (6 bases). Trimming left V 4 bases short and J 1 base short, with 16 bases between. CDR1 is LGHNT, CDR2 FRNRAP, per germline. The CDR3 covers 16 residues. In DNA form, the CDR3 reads TGTGCTAGTGGTTGGGGGGCCCGGGGGCAGAACACTGAAGCTTTCTTT. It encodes CASGWGARGQNTEAFF.

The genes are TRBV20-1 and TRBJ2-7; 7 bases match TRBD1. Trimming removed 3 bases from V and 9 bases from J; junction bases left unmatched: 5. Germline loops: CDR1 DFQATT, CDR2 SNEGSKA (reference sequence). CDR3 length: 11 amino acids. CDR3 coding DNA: TGCAGTGCTAGGGCGAACAGGGGGCAGTACTTC. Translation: CSARANRGQYF.

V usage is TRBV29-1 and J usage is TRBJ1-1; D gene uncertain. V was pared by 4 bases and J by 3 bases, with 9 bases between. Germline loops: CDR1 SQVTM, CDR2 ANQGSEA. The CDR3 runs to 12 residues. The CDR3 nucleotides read TGCAGCGTTGGGAACGGGGACACTGAAGCTTTCTTT. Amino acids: CSVGNGDTEAFF.

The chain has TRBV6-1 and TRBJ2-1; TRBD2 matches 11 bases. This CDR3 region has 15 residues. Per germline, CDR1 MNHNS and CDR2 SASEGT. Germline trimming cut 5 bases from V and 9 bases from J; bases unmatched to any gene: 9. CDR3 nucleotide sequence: TGTGCCAGCAGTAGAACTAGCGGGAGATTAGGTGAGCAGTTCTTC. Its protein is CASSRTSGRLGEQFF.

CDR3 bases: TGCGCCAGCAGCCGGGACAGGGATATGGAGACCCAGTACTTC. This encodes CASSRDRDMETQYF. The J gene is TRBJ2-5, the V gene TRBV5-1, with 9 bases aligning to TRBD1. The CDR3 totals 14 residues. Trimming took 4 bases from V and 5 from J; bases not matched to a gene: 6. Germline CDR1 is SGHRS and CDR2 is YFSETQ. Variable domain in full (rest from reference TRBV5-1 and TRBJ2-5): KAGVTQTPRYLIKTRGQQVTLSCSPISGHRSVSWYQQTPGQGLQFLFEYFSETQRNKGNFPGRFSGRQFSNSRSEMNVSTLELGDSALYLCASSRDRDMETQYFGPGTRLLVL.

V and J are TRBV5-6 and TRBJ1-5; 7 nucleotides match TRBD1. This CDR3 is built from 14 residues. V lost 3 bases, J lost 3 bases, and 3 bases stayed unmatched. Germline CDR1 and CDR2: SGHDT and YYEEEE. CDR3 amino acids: CASSWGQLNQPQHF. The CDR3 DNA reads TGTGCCAGCAGCTGGGGACAGCTCAATCAGCCCCAGCATTTT. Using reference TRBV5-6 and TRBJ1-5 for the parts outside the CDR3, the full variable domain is DAGVTQSPTHLIKTRGQQVTLRCSPKSGHDTVSWYQQALGQGPQFIFQYYEEEERQRGNFPDRFSGHQFPNYSSELNVNALLLGDSALYLCASSWGQLNQPQHFGDGTRLSIL.

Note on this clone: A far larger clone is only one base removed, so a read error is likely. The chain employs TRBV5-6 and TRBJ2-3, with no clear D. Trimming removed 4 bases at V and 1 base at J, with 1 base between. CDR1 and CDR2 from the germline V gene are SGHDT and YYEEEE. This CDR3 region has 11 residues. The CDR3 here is CASSRTDTQYF. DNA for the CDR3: TGTGCCAGCAGCCGCACAGATACGCAGTATTTT.

The CDR3 sequence is CASSEWTGPYEQYF. In nucleotides, the CDR3 is TGTGCCAGCAGTGAATGGACAGGACCCTACGAGCAGTACTTC. The chain carries TRBV25-1 and TRBJ2-7; 7 nucleotides match TRBD1. The CDR3 sequence is 14 residues long. Losses at the gene ends were 1 base for V and 2 bases for J; bases not matched to a gene: 2. CDR1 MGHDK and CDR2 SYGVNS come from the germline V gene.

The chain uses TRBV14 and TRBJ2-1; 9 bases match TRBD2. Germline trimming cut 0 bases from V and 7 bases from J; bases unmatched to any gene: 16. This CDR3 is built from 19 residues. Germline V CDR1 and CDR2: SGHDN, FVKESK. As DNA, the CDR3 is TGTGCCAGCAGCCAAGACACAGCGGGAGGATCGCTGCCGAGTAATGAGCAGTTCTTC. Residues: CASSQDTAGGSLPSNEQFF.

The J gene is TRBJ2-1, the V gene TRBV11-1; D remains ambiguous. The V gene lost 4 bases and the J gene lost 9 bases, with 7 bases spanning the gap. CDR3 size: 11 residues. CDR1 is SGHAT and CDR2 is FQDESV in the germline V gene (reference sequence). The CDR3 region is CASSSEGEQFF. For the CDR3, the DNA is TGTGCCAGCAGCTCCGAAGGTGAGCAGTTCTTC.

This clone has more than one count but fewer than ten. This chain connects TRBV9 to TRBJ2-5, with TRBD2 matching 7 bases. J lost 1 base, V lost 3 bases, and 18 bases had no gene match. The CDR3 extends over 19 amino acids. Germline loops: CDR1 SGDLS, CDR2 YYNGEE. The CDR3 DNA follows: TGTGCCAGCAGCGCGGATCGGCTGGGACTAAGGAAGGGCCAAGAGACCCAGTACTTC. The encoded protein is CASSADRLGLRKGQETQYF.